Below, 10 T cell receptor beta chains from the same sample are listed, as sequenced in a study of T cell repertoires in cytomegalovirus infection. Antigens for these TCRs are unknown. TCRdb reanalysed the reads using MiXCR and keeps one entry per CDR3 protein. In the table there are hundreds of thousands of distinct CDR3 sequences, 30% to 40% of which are singletons. Sample: cultured PBMCs, taken from culture after CMV antigen stimulation. These receptors were obtained from a human donor in good health (CMV status not recorded). Some clones in this sample may be carry-over from other donors' samples.

This clonotype was recorded at least ten times. The chain couples TRBV7-6 to TRBJ2-3; 9 bases map to TRBD2. CDR3 length equals 16 residues. The ends lost 4 bases at V and 3 bases at J; junction bases unmatched: 8. From germline, CDR1 is SGHVS and CDR2 FNYEAQ. The CDR3 nucleotides read TGTGCCAGCAGCTCTACGGGACTAGCAGCTACAGATACGCAGTATTTT. This codes for CASSSTGLAATDTQYF.

The chain is built from TRBV29-1 and TRBJ2-5; 9 bases map to TRBD2. CDR1 is SQVTM, CDR2 ANQGSEA, per germline. The CDR3 is 16 residues long. V shed 3 bases, J shed 2 bases, and the junction held 10 bases outside the gene matches. Here the CDR3 DNA reads TGCAGCGTTGATTTTTTGGGACTAGCATCTCAAGAGACCCAGTACTTC. It encodes CSVDFLGLASQETQYF.

This clonotype was seen a few times. V gene TRBV23-1 combines with J gene TRBJ2-3; TRBD2 aligns across 10 bases. TRBV23-1 is noted as an ORF with a role that remains uncertain. The V and J ends lost 4 bases and 0 bases, in that order; junction bases with no gene match: 7. The CDR3 extends over 17 amino acids. Here the CDR3 DNA reads TGCGCCAGCAGTCTCGGCTTAGCGGGAGGTAGCACAGATACGCAGTATTTT. It yields the protein CASSLGLAGGSTDTQYF.

This clonotype appeared many times. This rearrangement joins TRBV7-2 to TRBJ1-4, with D maybe TRBD1 (5 bases). The CDR3 is made up of 15 amino acids. Germline V gene sequence: CDR1 SGHTA, CDR2 FQGNSA. Trimming took 0 bases from V and 3 from J, leaving 8 bases between them. The CDR3 nucleotides read TGTGCCAGCAGCTTAGCGCGGGGCTCTAATGAAAAACTGTTTTTT. Encoded protein: CASSLARGSNEKLFF. Combining the CDR3 with reference TRBV7-2 and TRBJ1-4 gives the whole variable domain GAGVSQSPSNKVTEKGKDVELRCDPISGHTALYWYRQSLGQGLEFLIYFQGNSAPDKSGLPSDRFSAERTGGSVSTLTIQRTQQEDSAVYLCASSLARGSNEKLFFGSGTQLSVL.

This clonotype came up many times. V and J are TRBV7-2 and TRBJ2-1; TRBD2 matches 10 bases. In germline, CDR1 is SGHTA, CDR2 FQGNSA. This CDR3 contains 15 residues. Unmatched junction bases numbered 6, after V lost 0 bases and J lost 10 bases. CDR3 bases: TGTGCCAGCAGCTTAGCTAGGGCTAGCGGGAGCGAGCAGTTCTTC. Translated, it gives CASSLARASGSEQFF. The whole variable domain, remainder taken from reference TRBV7-2 and TRBJ2-1, is GAGVSQSPSNKVTEKGKDVELRCDPISGHTALYWYRQSLGQGLEFLIYFQGNSAPDKSGLPSDRFSAERTGGSVSTLTIQRTQQEDSAVYLCASSLARASGSEQFFGPGTRLTVL.

The rearrangement joins TRBV7-2 to TRBJ2-5; 8 bases match TRBD2. This CDR3 contains 15 residues. Unmatched junction bases numbered 2, after V lost 2 bases and J lost 0 bases. Germline CDR1 SGHTA, CDR2 FQGNSA. CDR3 protein: CASSLSSGYQETQYF. The CDR3 DNA reads TGTGCCAGCAGCTTATCTAGCGGGTACCAAGAGACCCAGTACTTC.

This clonotype was observed at least ten times. This chain connects TRBV7-9 to TRBJ2-7; no clear D. CDR3 length equals 12 residues. Trimming cost V 5 bases and J 3 bases, with 8 bases left between them. Germline V gene lookup returns CDR1 SEHNR and CDR2 FQNEAQ (reference sequence). CDR3 nucleotide sequence: TGTGCCAGCAGCGAAACTGGCTACGAGCAGTACTTC. It specifies CASSETGYEQYF.

This clonotype was recorded a few times. This chain links TRBV7-2 with TRBJ1-5, with 11 nucleotides matching TRBD1. CDR1 and CDR2 (germline): SGHTA, FQGNSA. J was trimmed by 6 bases and V by 5 bases; bases with no gene match: 12. The CDR3 is 17 residues long. For the CDR3, the DNA is TGTGCCAGCAGCCCTGGGACAGGGGGAGTTTCTGGTCAGCCCCAGCATTTT. This codes for CASSPGTGGVSGQPQHF.

The V call is TRBV7-2, the J call TRBJ1-5; 8 bases are shared with TRBD1. The length of the CDR3 is 16 residues. V was clipped by 5 bases and J by 9 bases; unmatched bases: 15. The germline CDR1 and CDR2 sequences are SGHTA and FQGNSA. CDR3: CASSTQGARSISPQHF. DNA of the CDR3: TGTGCCAGCAGCACCCAGGGGGCGCGTTCCATCTCGCCCCAGCATTTT.

This clonotype appeared a few times. The genes are TRBV20-1 and TRBJ2-7, with D unclear. The CDR3 sequence is 11 residues long. Germline-derived CDR1 and CDR2 are DFQATT and SNEGSKA (reference sequence). V lost 5 bases to trimming and J lost 7 bases, with 12 bases between them. This CDR3 reads CSAYDPLEQYF. The DNA of the CDR3 is TGCAGTGCTTACGACCCCTTAGAGCAGTACTTC.